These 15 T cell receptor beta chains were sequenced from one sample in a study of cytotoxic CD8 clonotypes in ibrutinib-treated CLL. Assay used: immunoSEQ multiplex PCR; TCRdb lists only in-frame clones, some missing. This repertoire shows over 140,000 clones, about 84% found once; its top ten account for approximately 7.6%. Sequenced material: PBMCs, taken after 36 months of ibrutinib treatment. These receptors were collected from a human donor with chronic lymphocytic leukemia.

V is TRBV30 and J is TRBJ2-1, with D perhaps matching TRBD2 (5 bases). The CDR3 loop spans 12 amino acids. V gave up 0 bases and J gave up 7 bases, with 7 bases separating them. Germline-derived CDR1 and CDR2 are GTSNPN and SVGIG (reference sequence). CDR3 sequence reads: CAWSVRGNEQFF. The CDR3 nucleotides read TGTGCCTGGAGTGTACGCGGGAATGAGCAGTTCTTC. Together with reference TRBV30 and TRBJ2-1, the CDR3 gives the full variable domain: SQTIHQWPATLVQPVGSPLSLECTVEGTSNPNLYWYRQAAGRGLQLLFYSVGIGQISSEVPQNLSASRPQDRQFILSSKKLLLSDSGFYLCAWSVRGNEQFFGPGTRLTVL.

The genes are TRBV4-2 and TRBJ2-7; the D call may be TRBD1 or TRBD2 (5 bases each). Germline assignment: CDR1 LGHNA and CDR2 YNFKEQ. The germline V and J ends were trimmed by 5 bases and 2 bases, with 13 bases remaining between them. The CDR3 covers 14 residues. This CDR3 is CASSLDGGTYEQYF. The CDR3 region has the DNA TGTGCCAGCAGCTTGGATGGGGGAACCTACGAGCAGTACTTC.

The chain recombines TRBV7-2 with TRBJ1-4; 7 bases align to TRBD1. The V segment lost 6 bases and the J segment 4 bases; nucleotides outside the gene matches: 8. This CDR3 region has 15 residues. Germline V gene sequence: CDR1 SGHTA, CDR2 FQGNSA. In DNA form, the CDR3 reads TGTGCCAGCAGATTAAAGACAGGGTTTAATGAAAAACTGTTTTTT. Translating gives CASRLKTGFNEKLFF.

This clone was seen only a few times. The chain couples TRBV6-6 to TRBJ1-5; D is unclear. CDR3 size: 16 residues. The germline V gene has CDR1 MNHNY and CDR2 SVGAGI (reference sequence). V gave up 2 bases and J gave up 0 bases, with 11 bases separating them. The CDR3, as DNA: TGTGCCAGCAGTTACCCCGACCCATATAGCAATCAGCCCCAGCATTTT. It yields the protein CASSYPDPYSNQPQHF.

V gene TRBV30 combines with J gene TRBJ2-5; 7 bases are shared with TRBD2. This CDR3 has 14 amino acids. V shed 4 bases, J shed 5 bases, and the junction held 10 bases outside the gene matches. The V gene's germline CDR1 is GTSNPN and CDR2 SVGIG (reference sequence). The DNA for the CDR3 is TGTGCCTGGAAAGCGGGACCACTTCGGGAGACCCAGTACTTC. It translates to CAWKAGPLRETQYF.

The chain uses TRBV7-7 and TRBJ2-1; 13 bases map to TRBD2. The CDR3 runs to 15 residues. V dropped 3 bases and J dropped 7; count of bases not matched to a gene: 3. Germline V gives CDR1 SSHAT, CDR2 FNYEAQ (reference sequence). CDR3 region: CASSFGTSGVNEQFF. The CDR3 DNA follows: TGTGCCAGCAGCTTCGGGACTAGCGGGGTGAATGAGCAGTTCTTC.

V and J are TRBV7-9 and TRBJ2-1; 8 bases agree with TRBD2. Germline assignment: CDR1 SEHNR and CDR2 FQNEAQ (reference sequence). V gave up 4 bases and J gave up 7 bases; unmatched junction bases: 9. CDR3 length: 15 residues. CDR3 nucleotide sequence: TGTGCCAGCAGCTATTTAGCGGGATTGATGAATGAGCAGTTCTTC. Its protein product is CASSYLAGLMNEQFF.

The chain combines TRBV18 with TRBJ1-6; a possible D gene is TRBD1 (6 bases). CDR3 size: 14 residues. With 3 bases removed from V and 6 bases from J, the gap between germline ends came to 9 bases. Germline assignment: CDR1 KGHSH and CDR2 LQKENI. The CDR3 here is CASSPAGANSPLHF. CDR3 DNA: TGTGCCAGCTCACCGGCAGGGGCTAATTCACCCCTCCACTTT.

The CDR3 spells CASSLGGPYNEQFF. The DNA of the CDR3 is TGTGCCAGCAGCTTGGGTGGGCCATACAATGAGCAGTTCTTC. The V gene is TRBV5-6, the J gene TRBJ2-1; D ambiguous. CDR1 and CDR2 from the germline V gene are SGHDT and YYEEEE. With 0 bases removed from V and 4 bases from J, the gap between germline ends came to 8 bases. This CDR3 comprises 14 residues. The variable domain in full, completed from reference TRBV5-6 and TRBJ2-1, reads DAGVTQSPTHLIKTRGQQVTLRCSPKSGHDTVSWYQQALGQGPQFIFQYYEEEERQRGNFPDRFSGHQFPNYSSELNVNALLLGDSALYLCASSLGGPYNEQFFGPGTRLTVL.

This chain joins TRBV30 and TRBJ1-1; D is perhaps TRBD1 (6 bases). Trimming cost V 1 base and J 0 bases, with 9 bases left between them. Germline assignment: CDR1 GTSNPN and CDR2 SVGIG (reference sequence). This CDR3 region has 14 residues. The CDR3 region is CAWSAGGLNTEAFF. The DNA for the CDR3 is TGTGCCTGGAGTGCGGGGGGGCTGAACACTGAAGCTTTCTTT.

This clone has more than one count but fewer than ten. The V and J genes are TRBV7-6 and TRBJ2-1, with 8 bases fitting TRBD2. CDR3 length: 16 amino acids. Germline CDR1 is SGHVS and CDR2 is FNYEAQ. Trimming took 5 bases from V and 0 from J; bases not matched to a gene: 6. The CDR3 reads CASSLERGSSYNEQFF. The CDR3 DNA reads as TGTGCCAGCAGCCTTGAGCGGGGGAGCTCCTACAATGAGCAGTTCTTC.

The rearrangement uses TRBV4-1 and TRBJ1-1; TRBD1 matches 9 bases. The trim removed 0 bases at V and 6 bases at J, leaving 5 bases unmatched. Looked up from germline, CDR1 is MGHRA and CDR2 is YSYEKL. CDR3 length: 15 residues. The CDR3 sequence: CASSQDGTGTPEAFF. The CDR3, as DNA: TGCGCCAGCAGCCAAGACGGGACAGGGACGCCTGAAGCTTTCTTT.

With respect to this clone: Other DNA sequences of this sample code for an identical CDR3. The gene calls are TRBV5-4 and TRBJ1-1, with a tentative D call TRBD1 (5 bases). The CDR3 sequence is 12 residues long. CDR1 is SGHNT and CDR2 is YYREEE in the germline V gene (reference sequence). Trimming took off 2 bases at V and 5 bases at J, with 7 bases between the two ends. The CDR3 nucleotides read TGTGCCAGCAGCTTCGGGGGTACTGAAGCTTTCTTT. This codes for CASSFGGTEAFF.

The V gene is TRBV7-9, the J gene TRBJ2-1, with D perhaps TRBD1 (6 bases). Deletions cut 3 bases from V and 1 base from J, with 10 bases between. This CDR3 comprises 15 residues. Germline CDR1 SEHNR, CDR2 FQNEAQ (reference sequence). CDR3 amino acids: CASSFQGISYNEQFF. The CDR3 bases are TGTGCCAGCAGCTTTCAGGGGATTTCCTACAATGAGCAGTTCTTC.

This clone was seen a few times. CDR3 DNA: TGTGCCAGCAGCCCGGAGGCTGGGACCCCTGGAAACACCATATATTTT. Protein product: CASSPEAGTPGNTIYF. V gene TRBV7-9 combines with J gene TRBJ1-3; weak D call: TRBD1 (5 bases). Germline V gene data show CDR1 as SEHNR and CDR2 as FQNEAQ (reference sequence). This CDR3 region has 16 residues. V lost 5 bases, J lost 2 bases, and 16 bases lay in between.